This entry lists 10 T cell receptor beta chains sequenced from one sample in a study of human T cells and chemical hapten exposure. Time point in this sample: patch test 3, about 24 weeks after DPC sensitization. Treatment defined: therapeutic diphenylcyclopropenone sensitization with weekly scalp DPC. TCRdb processed the RACE reads anew with MiXCR; each CDR3 protein has one entry. The data show some 60,000 distinct CDR3 sequences, around 11% seen once. The source material was whole blood, sampled in connection with sensitization to the hapten diphenylcyclopropenone (DPC). The receptor set was obtained from a man aged 30 to 45 with alopecia areata. Some clones in this sample may be carry-over from other donors' samples.

This clonotype has a handful of counts. The CDR3 loop is CASSLAAVNQPQHF. In DNA form, the CDR3 reads TGTGCCAGCTCACTGGCTGCCGTCAATCAGCCCCAGCATTTT. The V and J genes are TRBV18 and TRBJ1-5, with no clear D. V shed 4 bases and J shed 3 bases, with 10 bases lying between them. CDR1 and CDR2 (germline): KGHSH, LQKENI. This CDR3 has 14 residues.

The chain recombines TRBV5-1 with TRBJ1-1; D uncertain. Trimming stripped 0 bases from V and 3 bases from J, with 6 bases between. Germline V gene lookup returns CDR1 SGHRS and CDR2 YFSETQ. The CDR3 length is 13 residues. CDR3 nucleotide sequence: TGCGCCAGCAGCTTGGAAATTGACACTGAAGCTTTCTTT. Residues: CASSLEIDTEAFF. The full variable domain, rest sourced from reference TRBV5-1 and TRBJ1-1, is KAGVTQTPRYLIKTRGQQVTLSCSPISGHRSVSWYQQTPGQGLQFLFEYFSETQRNKGNFPGRFSGRQFSNSRSEMNVSTLELGDSALYLCASSLEIDTEAFFGQGTRLTVV.

The genes are TRBV7-2 and TRBJ2-6; a possible D gene is TRBD1 (6 bases). Between the trimmed V and J ends, which lost 8 bases and 1 base, there was a span of 18 bases. This CDR3 is built from 17 residues. Germline V CDR1 and CDR2: SGHTA, FQGNSA. The CDR3 DNA follows: TGTGCCAGCCCCCCGGGACATGGCTTATCTGGGGCCAACGTCCTGACTTTC. It yields the protein CASPPGHGLSGANVLTF.

This chain joins TRBV18 and TRBJ1-1; weak D call: TRBD1 (5 bases). The germline V and J ends were trimmed by 5 bases and 1 base, with 11 bases remaining between them. The CDR3 is 14 amino acids. In germline, CDR1 is KGHSH, CDR2 LQKENI. The CDR3 DNA is TGTGCCAGCTCAACGACAAGGGGGAACACTGAAGCTTTCTTT. It yields the protein CASSTTRGNTEAFF.

This clonotype was recorded a few times. The V and J genes are TRBV5-1 and TRBJ1-2; D ambiguous. V lost 0 bases and J lost 8, with 11 bases in between. CDR1 and CDR2 (germline): SGHRS, YFSETQ. The CDR3 has 13 residues. CDR3 in amino acids: CASSLDTRGGYTF. The CDR3 bases are TGCGCCAGCAGCTTGGATACGAGAGGAGGCTACACCTTC.

In this sample, this clonotype turned up a few times. This sequence joins TRBV7-2 and TRBJ1-1; no clear D. The germline CDR1 and CDR2 sequences are SGHTA and FQGNSA. V was pared by 4 bases and J by 1 base, with 10 bases between. The CDR3 extends over 14 amino acids. The CDR3 is CASSWGTANTEAFF. CDR3 DNA sequence: TGTGCCAGCAGCTGGGGTACAGCGAACACTGAAGCTTTCTTT. Supplemented by reference TRBV7-2 and TRBJ1-1, the full variable domain reads GAGVSQSPSNKVTEKGKDVELRCDPISGHTALYWYRQSLGQGLEFLIYFQGNSAPDKSGLPSDRFSAERTGGSVSTLTIQRTQQEDSAVYLCASSWGTANTEAFFGQGTRLTVV.

This sequence joins TRBV9 and TRBJ1-6; no reliable D call. The CDR3 totals 15 residues. V was pared by 0 bases and J by 6 bases, with 10 bases between. Per germline, CDR1 SGDLS and CDR2 YYNGEE. CDR3 sequence: CASSVEGSPNSPLHF. As DNA, the CDR3 is TGTGCCAGCAGCGTAGAAGGAAGTCCTAATTCACCCCTCCACTTT.

This clonotype was counted a few times. V and J are TRBV12-3 or TRBV12-4 and TRBJ1-5; D remains ambiguous. V gave up 4 bases and J gave up 2 bases, with 6 bases separating them. CDR3 length: 13 residues. The CDR3 coding sequence is TGTGCCAGCAGTTCTGCGGGCAATCAGCCCCAGCATTTT. Encoded protein: CASSSAGNQPQHF.

About this clonotype: The germline gene is not matched at one end of the junction; a read error may be the cause. V gene TRBV28 combines with J gene TRBJ1-2, with D hard to call. There are 11 residues in the CDR3. Germline V gene sequence: CDR1 MDHEN, CDR2 SYDVKM. The CDR3 region is CACSPDLGYTF. The CDR3 DNA is TGTGCCTGCAGTCCCGATCTTGGCTACACCTTC.

This clonotype appeared many times. The J gene is TRBJ1-1, the V gene TRBV12-3 or TRBV12-4; TRBD1 matches at 8 bases. Losses at the gene ends were 5 bases for V and 3 bases for J; bases not matched to a gene: 8. The CDR3 runs to 15 residues. The CDR3 bases are TGTGCCAGCAGTCGGCTCTACAGGGGGGACACTGAAGCTTTCTTT. The encoded protein is CASSRLYRGDTEAFF.